This T cell receptor beta chain stems from a study of blood T cells in healthy people across ages (dated by TCRdb to 2013 to 2016). About the study as a whole: In model experiments, template switching captured about one uniquely barcoded TCR beta cDNA molecule for every two T cells. To avoid experimental bias, donors of different ages were spread randomly across the sequencing lanes. Two additional independent replicas of 1 million unique cDNA reads from the same blood draw were analyzed for two donors (one aged 18 to 29 and one aged 80 or older). The donors were divided into four age groups: young (average around 16 years), middle-aged (approximately 39), aged (approximately 62) and long-lived (82). The study measured age-related changes in TCR beta repertoire diversity using deep sequencing normalized with unique cDNA molecular identifiers. Overall study outcomes, separate from this receptor: Estimates of total diversity based on one million sequenced T cells were regarded as lower bounds and as underestimates. Because the CMV infection status of the donors was unknown, age-related changes in expanded clonotypes may potentially have been confounded. Observed TCR beta diversity per million T cells fell roughly linearly with age, and a significant reduction was already apparent by age approximately 41. Compared with the aged group, the long-lived group had more naive CD4+ T cells, fewer expanded clones and increased TCR diversity, a pattern suggesting age selection. A strong correlation was found between observed TCR beta diversity and the percentage of naive T cells measured by flow cytometry. Bulk unsorted PBMC profiling prevented conclusive comparison of naive and antigen-experienced compartments.

Libraries were made using 5' RACE. TCRdb records Illumina HiSeq 2500 as the sequencer. A second PCR of roughly 6 to 12 cycles was run with a J-beta primer mix and a sample-barcoded 5' primer. A unique molecular identifier was introduced onto each TCR beta cDNA molecule by a template-switch 5' adaptor carrying 12 random nucleotides. At least 2.5 million CDR3-containing paired-end reads were obtained from each sample. First-strand cDNA was synthesized from all RNA with the Mint cDNA synthesis kit, primed by a TRBC-specific oligonucleotide. Following uracil-DNA glycosylase treatment, a first 18-cycle PCR with universal primers M1SS and BC2_uni_R was performed on all cDNA. Turning to the authors' computational methods: Normalization of each sample was performed by random selection of 1 million high-quality reads, each carrying a distinct molecular identifier. Instead of being binned into consensus sequences, reads with shared molecular identifiers were discarded. MiTCR, set to a Q25 quality threshold and the strictest error-elimination algorithm, was used for CDR3 identification, clonotype clustering and error correction. Lower-bound total TCR beta diversity was estimated with a nonparametric unseen species model using Euler transformation. TCRdb itself trimmed the public reads at Q25 with fastp, ran MiXCR and retained productive beta chains. Rows are combined by CDR3 protein, so each entry shows the most common genes and DNA. The V and J calls, along with clone size, are taken from TCRdb and not from the paper's own processing. The sample data list 800,000 to 900,000 distinct CDR3 sequences, and approximately 65% of these were observed just once. The leading ten clones occupy 25% to 35% of the sample.

A distance of 10 bases separates the germline ends of V and J, which lose 4 bases and 4 bases respectively. Inclusive of the bounding cysteine and phenylalanine, the CDR3 is 13 residues long. Solely the CDR3 DNA is kept, with 39 bases framed from the first base. In the germline V gene, CDR1 corresponds to SGHRS and CDR2 to YFSETQ. Concerning this clonotype itself: No antigen is known for it. No base quality information exists; no much larger clone differs at one position.

The donors were roughly 40 Caucasian individuals from Russia, aged roughly 6 to 100 years, who were systemically healthy. Each donor gave about 9.7 milliliters of peripheral blood, drawn into EDTA-treated Vacutainer tubes. Ficoll-Paque density-gradient centrifugation was used to isolate PBMCs, with at least 6 million per sample. Total RNA, at least 6 micrograms per sample, was extracted from PBMCs with Trizol reagent. The percentages of naive CD45RAhigh/CD27high T cells were determined by flow cytometry on a PBMC aliquot from every donor. The origin of this receptor is a man aged 25 to 45 in good health. Sequences were obtained from blood. The sequence links TRBV5-1 to TRBJ2-3; a tentative D call is TRBD1 (5 bases match). The nucleotide sequence reads as follows: TGCGCCAGCAGCCAGGGTTTTGCAGATACGCAGTATTTT. Its protein product is CASSQGFADTQYF.